This T cell receptor (beta chain) was identified during a study of T cells in Graves' hyperthyroidism and ophthalmopathy. Looking at the study overall: Peripheral blood draws took place at initial diagnosis, ahead of any treatment.

This clonotype was counted only a few times. Its target is not known. What was amplified from RNA transcripts were TCR beta CDR3 regions. Researchers ran a first-round RT-PCR on the TCR CDR3 using the HTBI primer set. Each CDR3 protein is one row after TCRdb ran MiXCR on the multiplex PCR reads. The sample records about 500,000 distinct CDR3 sequences, 15% to 20% being singletons. The diagnostic basis comprised clinical symptoms, serum thyroxine and TRAb, thyroid ultrasound and orbital computed tomography. Cells are PBMCs isolated from roughly 9.3 ml of fresh blood. Overall study results and limits: Progression to ophthalmopathy was predicted a median of approximately 6.4 months early.

This TCR was sampled from a young woman with Graves' ophthalmopathy. The specimen was blood.

The CDR3 is CASTQWGTGANQPQHF. The CDR3 bases are TGTGCCAGTACTCAGTGGGGAACAGGGGCAAATCAGCCCCAGCATTTT. The gene calls are TRBV19 and TRBJ1-5, with 7 bases matching TRBD1. With 7 bases clipped from V and 4 bases from J, the junction kept 13 bases outside the gene matches. The CDR3 has 16 amino acids. Germline lookup yields CDR1 LNHDA and CDR2 SQIVND (reference sequence).